The entry below gives a single T cell receptor (beta chain) sequence along with its context. Its antigen is currently not known. No base quality information exists; no much larger clone differs at one position. Each collaborating institution followed its own protocols to collect whole blood in K2EDTA tubes. For TCRbeta analysis, collaborators shipped samples in one of three forms: frozen whole blood, isolated PBMCs, or DNA extracted from either of those sample types. The record originates from a study of blood T cell repertoires in COVID-19 (TCRdb year 2020). With respect to the entire study: Samples from collaborators originated in the United States, Italy and Spain and spanned both the acute and convalescent phases of COVID-19. The prospective study material was composed of cDNA or gDNA derived from T cells, B-cell-depleted T cells, or PBMCs. The dataset comprised deeply sampled blood TCRbeta repertoires from subjects exposed to, actively infected with, or recovered from COVID-19. A freely available public database, intended as a resource for researchers studying the immune response to SARS-CoV-2, is where the repertoires were released. Samples were obtained from the ongoing ImmuneRACE study (first 160 participants) and from about 1,300 subjects provided by 6 global collaborators. Sample metadata almost always included a de-identified subject ID, COVID-19 status, age in years and sex. Where HLA class I and class II types were available, the types were taken from metadata supplied by the sample provider, not from assay-based typing.

Summary of the overall study and its limitations: The amount of clinical and demographic metadata varied by source and participant and was provided uncurated.

TCRbeta CDR3 regions were amplified from genomic DNA using the immunoSEQ Assay, a bias-controlled multiplex PCR. The paper's data handling went like this. Nucleated cell counts per sample were estimated from amplification of reference gene primers within the assay. Sequence reads were collapsed and filtered to measure the absolute abundance of every unique TCRbeta CDR3 rearrangement. Productive Simpson clonality was computed per sample as the square root of Simpson's diversity index over productive rearrangements. The source is immuneACCESS, and TCRdb retained only in-frame sequences with V and J called. Part of the clones is not carried over; for the studies checked, unresolved V genes explain less than half of this, and the remainder is unexplained. V, J and clone size are taken as reported in that table, and D and trimming were inferred from the DNA itself. The sample has 99,000 or so clones on record, roughly 80% of them singletons. The ten largest clones add up to 26% of the sample.

The clonotype was recovered from a man aged 60 to 75 with acute or convalescent COVID-19. The source material was peripheral blood.

The DNA reads as follows: TGTGCCAGCAAACTTCATGGAGAGGCTGAAGCTTTCTTT. Its protein reads: CASKLHGEAEAFF. The chain is encoded by TRBV18 joined to TRBJ1-1, with an unclear D gene assignment. Per the germline V gene, KGHSH is the CDR1 and LQKENI is the CDR2. The CDR3 sequence holds 13 residues, the cysteine and phenylalanine included. Only the CDR3 portion is preserved as DNA: 39 bases, with reading frame beginning at the first base. V is shortened by 8 bases, J by 6 bases, and the region joining them spans 16 bases.